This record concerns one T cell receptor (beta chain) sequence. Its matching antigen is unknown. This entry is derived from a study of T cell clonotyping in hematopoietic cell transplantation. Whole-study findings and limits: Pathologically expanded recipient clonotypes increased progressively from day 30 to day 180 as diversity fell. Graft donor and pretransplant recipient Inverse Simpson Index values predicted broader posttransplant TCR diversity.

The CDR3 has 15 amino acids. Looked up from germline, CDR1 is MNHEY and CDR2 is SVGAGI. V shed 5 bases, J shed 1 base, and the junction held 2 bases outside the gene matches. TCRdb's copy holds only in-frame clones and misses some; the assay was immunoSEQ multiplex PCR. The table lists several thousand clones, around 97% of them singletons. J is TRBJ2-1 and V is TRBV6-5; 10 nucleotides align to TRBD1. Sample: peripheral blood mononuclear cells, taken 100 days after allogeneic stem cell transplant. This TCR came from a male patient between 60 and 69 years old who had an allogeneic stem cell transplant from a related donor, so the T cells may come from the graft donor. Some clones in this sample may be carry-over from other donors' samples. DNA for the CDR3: TGTGCCAGCAGTCGACAGGGGGCTTCCTACAATGAGCAGTTCTTC. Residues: CASSRQGASYNEQFF.